These 18 T cell receptor beta chains were all obtained from the same sample, sequenced in a study of persistence of HIV-infected CD4 T cells. What these receptors recognize is not known. Cells were stimulated with CMV-infected fibroblast lysates at approximately 10 ug/mL. Sorted nonresponding memory CD4+ T cells were CD40L-negative, CD69-negative, CD45RO-high. The libraries were made with immunoSEQ version 4 in survey mode. Repertoires were generated with immunoSEQ multiplex PCR, while TCRdb's copy carries only in-frame clones and drops some. The table has roughly 34,000 clones, roughly 87% seen once. The sequenced sample was CD4+ T cells sorted from PBMCs after approximately 18-hour stimulation, obtained from a patient who received antiretroviral therapy. These receptor sequences come from an adult woman with HIV who was CMV-seropositive.

The chain joins TRBV19 to TRBJ2-6, with D unresolved. Per germline, CDR1 LNHDA and CDR2 SQIVND (reference sequence). The CDR3 is 13 residues long. Trimming shortened V by 9 bases and J by 3 bases, and 9 bases separated the two germline ends. The CDR3 here is CASNSYGANVLTF. The CDR3 region has the DNA TGTGCCAGCAATTCATATGGGGCCAACGTCCTGACTTTC.

The J gene is TRBJ2-1, the V gene TRBV9; possible D gene TRBD2, 6 bases. V was cut by 4 bases and J by 4 bases, with 18 bases left in between. The CDR3 is made up of 16 amino acids. In germline, CDR1 is SGDLS, CDR2 YYNGEE. The CDR3 coding sequence is TGTGCCAGCAGCTCCCGTATTAGCGGAGTATACAATGAGCAGTTCTTC. Translation gives CASSSRISGVYNEQFF.

The gene calls are TRBV28 and TRBJ2-1; TRBD1 matches 12 bases. This CDR3 is built from 14 residues. The ends lost 6 bases at V and 7 bases at J; junction bases unmatched: 4. The germline CDR1 and CDR2 sequences are MDHEN and SYDVKM. Written as DNA, the CDR3 is TGTGCCAGCAGCGGGACAGGGGGCTCAAATGAGCAGTTCTTC. This sequence encodes CASSGTGGSNEQFF.

This rearrangement joins TRBV11-3 to TRBJ2-6, with 8 bases identical to TRBD1. This CDR3 region has 19 residues. V lost 5 bases, J lost 0 bases, and 12 bases stayed unmatched. Germline V lookup: CDR1 SGHNT, CDR2 YENEEA. The CDR3 bases are TGTGCCAGCAGCCTCTTCCCCCGGGACAGGAGCTCTGGGGCCAACGTCCTGACTTTC. This encodes CASSLFPRDRSSGANVLTF.

This chain links TRBV2 with TRBJ1-6; D uncertain. The CDR3 is made up of 13 amino acids. Germline V CDR1 and CDR2: SNHLY, FYNNEI. Trimming shortened V by 3 bases and J by 8 bases, and 8 bases separated the two germline ends. The CDR3 DNA is TGTGCCAGCAGTGATTGGGGTCATTCACCCCTCCACTTT. Residues: CASSDWGHSPLHF.

This clone appeared a single time. The chain is built from TRBV5-4 and TRBJ1-4, with 11 bases aligning to TRBD1. V was pared by 0 bases and J by 8 bases, with 3 bases of the junction left unmatched. This CDR3 has 15 residues. Germline V CDR1 and CDR2: SGHNT, YYREEE (reference sequence). CDR3 nucleotides: TGTGCCAGCAGCTTGGGGGACAGGGGGAAAGAAAAACTGTTTTTT. Amino acids: CASSLGDRGKEKLFF.

This chain connects TRBV18 to TRBJ2-7, with D uncertain. Germline CDR1 and CDR2: KGHSH and LQKENI. The CDR3 totals 12 residues. V lost 6 bases and J lost 6, with 12 bases in between. CDR3 loop: CASSTTTSEQYF. Here the CDR3 DNA reads TGTGCCAGCTCGACAACAACCTCCGAGCAGTACTTC. The complete variable domain, with remaining parts taken from reference TRBV18 and TRBJ2-7, reads NAGVMQNPRHLVRRRGQEARLRCSPMKGHSHVYWYRQLPEEGLKFMVYLQKENIIDESGMPKERFSAEFPKEGPSILRIQQVVRGDSAAYFCASSTTTSEQYFGPGTRLTVT.

The chain has TRBV6-5 and TRBJ1-1, with a possible D match to TRBD1 (5 bases). The germline CDR1 and CDR2 sequences are MNHEY and SVGAGI. V shed 7 bases and J shed 5 bases, with 8 bases lying between them. This CDR3 spans 11 amino acids. Here the CDR3 DNA reads TGTGCCAGCACTGCAGGGACTGAAGCTTTCTTT. It codes for CASTAGTEAFF.

This clone has more than one count but fewer than ten. The chain recombines TRBV11-3 with TRBJ1-6, with no clear D. Trimming took 6 bases from V and 0 from J, leaving 15 bases between them. This CDR3 has 17 amino acids. The germline gives CDR1 SGHNT, CDR2 YENEEA. The CDR3 region is CASRQLQKSSYNSPLHF. As DNA, the CDR3 is TGTGCCAGCAGACAGCTACAGAAGAGCTCCTATAATTCACCCCTCCACTTT.

The J gene is TRBJ1-2, the V gene TRBV6-5; D call uncertain. Trimming cost V 8 bases and J 4 bases, with 17 bases left between them. Germline V gene sequence: CDR1 MNHEY, CDR2 SVGAGI. The CDR3 length is 14 residues. Here the CDR3 reads CASRAGISLYGYTF. In nucleotides, the CDR3 is TGTGCCAGCCGGGCGGGGATCTCCCTCTATGGCTACACCTTC.

The chain employs TRBV5-1 and TRBJ2-3; tentatively, D is TRBD2 (6 bases). The CDR3 extends over 17 amino acids. Germline V gene lookup returns CDR1 SGHRS and CDR2 YFSETQ. Trimming shortened V by 4 bases and J by 6 bases, and 24 bases separated the two germline ends. The CDR3 sequence is CASSPLGGGIRVDTQYF. In nucleotides, the CDR3 is TGCGCCAGCAGCCCCCTGGGCGGCGGGATTCGAGTCGATACGCAGTATTTT.

V usage is TRBV5-1 and J usage is TRBJ2-1; D remains ambiguous. Between the trimmed V and J ends, which lost 0 bases and 6 bases, there was a span of 10 bases. In germline, CDR1 is SGHRS, CDR2 YFSETQ. The CDR3 totals 14 residues. Here the CDR3 DNA reads TGCGCCAGCAGCTTGGAATCGTCCATCAATGAGCAGTTCTTC. Residues: CASSLESSINEQFF.

CDR3 DNA sequence: TGTGCCAGCAGCTTCCTAGGGACAGGGGGCCACTACGAGCAGTACTTC. Residues: CASSFLGTGGHYEQYF. V and J are TRBV11-3 and TRBJ2-7, with TRBD1 matching over 12 bases. V lost 3 bases to trimming and J lost 3 bases; unmatched junction nucleotides: 6. The CDR3 runs 16 residues. Germline-derived CDR1 and CDR2 are SGHNT and YENEEA.

This clone was seen a few times. The V and J genes are TRBV29-1 and TRBJ1-4; D possibly corresponds to TRBD1 (5 bases). Trimming pared 4 bases from V and 5 bases from J, leaving 14 bases between. This CDR3 comprises 14 residues. Germline V gene data show CDR1 as SQVTM and CDR2 as ANQGSEA. CDR3 nucleotide sequence: TGCAGCGTTGGGGGACGGCAGTCCAATGAAAAACTGTTTTTT. Translated: CSVGGRQSNEKLFF.

The chain combines TRBV25-1 with TRBJ2-3; D is possibly TRBD1 or TRBD2 (6 bases each). V was cut by 7 bases and J by 0 bases, with 17 bases left in between. The germline V gene has CDR1 MGHDK and CDR2 SYGVNS. The CDR3 contains 16 residues. The CDR3 DNA follows: TGTGCCAGCACCAGGGGAGGTTTAAGGAGCACAGATACGCAGTATTTT. Translation: CASTRGGLRSTDTQYF.

The chain carries TRBV7-3 and TRBJ1-5; 8 nucleotides line up with TRBD1. This CDR3 comprises 15 residues. Losses at the gene ends were 0 bases for V and 8 bases for J; bases not matched to a gene: 6. The germline V gene has CDR1 SGHTA and CDR2 FQGTGA. The CDR3 nucleotides are TGTGCCAGCAGCTTAACGGACAGGGAGTGGAAGCCCCAGCATTTT. Protein: CASSLTDREWKPQHF.

This chain links TRBV9 with TRBJ2-3; TRBD2 matches 13 bases. The CDR3 is 18 residues long. The germline V gene encodes CDR1 SGDLS and CDR2 YYNGEE. J gave up 2 bases and V 0 bases, and 6 bases lay outside the gene matches. As DNA, the CDR3 is TGTGCCAGCAGCGTAGGGACTAGCGGGAGTTCTTACACAGATACGCAGTATTTT. Its translation: CASSVGTSGSSYTDTQYF.

The chain couples TRBV24-1 to TRBJ2-7; 9 positions agree with TRBD1. CDR1 is KGHDR, CDR2 SFDVKD, per germline. The ends lost 4 bases at V and 6 bases at J; junction bases unmatched: 6. This CDR3 is built from 14 residues. CDR3 nucleotides: TGTGCCACCAGTGAAGGACAGGGGTGGGCCGAGCAGTACTTC. Translating gives CATSEGQGWAEQYF.